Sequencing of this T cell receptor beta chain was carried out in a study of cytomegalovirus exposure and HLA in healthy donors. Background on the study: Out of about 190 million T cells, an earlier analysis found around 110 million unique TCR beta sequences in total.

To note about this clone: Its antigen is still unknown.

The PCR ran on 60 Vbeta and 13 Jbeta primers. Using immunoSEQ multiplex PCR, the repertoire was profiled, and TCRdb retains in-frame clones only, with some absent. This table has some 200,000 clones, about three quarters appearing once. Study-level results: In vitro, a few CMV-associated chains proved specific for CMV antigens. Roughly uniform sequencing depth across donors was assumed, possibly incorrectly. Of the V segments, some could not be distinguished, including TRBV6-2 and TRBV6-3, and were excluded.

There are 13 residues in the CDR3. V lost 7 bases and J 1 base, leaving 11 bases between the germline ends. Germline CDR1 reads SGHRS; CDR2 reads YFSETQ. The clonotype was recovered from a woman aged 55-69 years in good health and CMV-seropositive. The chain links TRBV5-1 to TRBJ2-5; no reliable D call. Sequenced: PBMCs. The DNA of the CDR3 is TGCGCCAGCTGCCCGGGTTCCCAAGAGACCCAGTACTTC. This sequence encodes CASCPGSQETQYF. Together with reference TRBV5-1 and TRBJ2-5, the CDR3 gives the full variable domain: KAGVTQTPRYLIKTRGQQVTLSCSPISGHRSVSWYQQTPGQGLQFLFEYFSETQRNKGNFPGRFSGRQFSNSRSEMNVSTLELGDSALYLCASCPGSQETQYFGPGTRLLVL.